A selection of T cell receptor beta chains follows, all from one sample in a study of blood T cell repertoires in COVID-19. Clones were read by immunoSEQ multiplex PCR, and TCRdb kept only the in-frame ones, dropping some. The sample has some 250,000 clones, roughly 86% seen once. Source material: peripheral blood. The receptors originated from a woman in her 30s with acute or convalescent COVID-19. The CDR3 runs from the conserved cysteine through the conserved F or W. The D gene is left open where the match is weak. Clone size, where shown, is once, few, many, or a class for clones that have expanded.

abundance: once
j_gene: TRBJ1-5
v_gene: TRBV6-5
d_gene: .
CDR3aa: CASSPVRDQPQHF
CDR3nt: TGTGCCAGCAGTCCCGTCAGGGATCAGCCCCAGCATTTT

abundance: .
j_gene: TRBJ2-7
v_gene: TRBV6-6
d_gene: .
CDR3aa: CASRLGSSGEQYF
CDR3nt: TGTGCCAGCCGGCTAGGTTCGTCGGGCGAGCAGTACTTC

abundance: once
j_gene: TRBJ2-5
v_gene: TRBV12-3/TRBV12-4
d_gene: .
CDR3aa: CASSLFSSETQYF
CDR3nt: TGTGCCAGCAGTTTATTTAGCTCTGAGACCCAGTACTTC

abundance: .
j_gene: TRBJ1-6
v_gene: TRBV11-3
d_gene: TRBD1
CDR3aa: CASRGPDRLLHF
CDR3nt: TGTGCCAGCAGGGGACCGGACAGGCTCCTCCACTTT

abundance: .
j_gene: TRBJ2-1
v_gene: TRBV7-6
d_gene: TRBD1
CDR3aa: CASSHQTGVYNEQFF
CDR3nt: TGTGCCAGCAGCCACCAGACAGGGGTCTACAATGAGCAGTTCTTC

abundance: .
j_gene: TRBJ1-6
v_gene: TRBV11-2
d_gene: TRBD1
CDR3aa: CASSFRTGTGSPLHF
CDR3nt: TGTGCCAGCAGCTTTAGGACAGGGACGGGTTCACCCCTCCACTTT

abundance: .
j_gene: TRBJ2-3
v_gene: TRBV5-1
d_gene: .
CDR3aa: CASSLGTSADTQYF
CDR3nt: TGCGCCAGCAGCTTGGGCACGAGCGCAGATACGCAGTATTTT

abundance: .
j_gene: TRBJ1-3
v_gene: TRBV2
d_gene: TRBD1
CDR3aa: CASRGDRGTGNTIYF
CDR3nt: TGTGCCAGCAGAGGGGACAGGGGGACTGGAAACACCATATATTTT

abundance: .
j_gene: TRBJ2-7
v_gene: TRBV6-2/TRBV6-3
d_gene: TRBD2
CDR3aa: CASSYSGLAGVHEQYF
CDR3nt: TGTGCCAGCAGTTACTCCGGGCTAGCGGGAGTTCACGAGCAGTATTTC

abundance: .
j_gene: TRBJ1-6
v_gene: TRBV15
d_gene: .
CDR3aa: CATSRDSLNSPLHF
CDR3nt: TGTGCCACCAGCCGCGACAGTCTGAATTCACCCCTCCACTTT

abundance: .
j_gene: TRBJ2-3
v_gene: TRBV3-1/TRBV3-2
d_gene: TRBD2
CDR3aa: CASSQDLCGSSTDTQYF
CDR3nt: TGTGCCAGCAGCCAAGATCTCTGCGGGAGCAGCACAGATACGCAGTATTTT

abundance: .
j_gene: TRBJ2-7
v_gene: TRBV11-2
d_gene: TRBD1
CDR3aa: CASSANWDRVYEQYF
CDR3nt: TGTGCCAGCAGCGCGAATTGGGACAGGGTGTACGAGCAGTACTTC

abundance: .
j_gene: TRBJ1-5
v_gene: TRBV2
d_gene: .
CDR3aa: CASSEMADQPQHF
CDR3nt: TGTGCCAGCAGTGAAATGGCGGATCAGCCCCAGCATTTT

abundance: .
j_gene: TRBJ1-2
v_gene: TRBV14
d_gene: .
CDR3aa: CASSKKTGYGYTF
CDR3nt: TGTGCCAGCAGCAAAAAAACAGGGTATGGCTACACCTTC

abundance: .
j_gene: TRBJ2-1
v_gene: TRBV30
d_gene: TRBD1
CDR3aa: CAWSPTGGNEQFF
CDR3nt: TGTGCCTGGAGCCCGACAGGGGGCAATGAGCAGTTCTTC